These 18 T cell receptor beta chains were sequenced from one sample in a study of human T cells and chemical hapten exposure. As to time point: patch test 3, about 24 weeks after DPC sensitization. The sample's treatment: therapeutic diphenylcyclopropenone sensitization with weekly scalp DPC. TCRdb passed the RACE reads through MiXCR, listing each CDR3 protein once. The table shows 70,000 to 90,000 distinct CDR3 sequences, with about 10% occurring only once. Sequenced material: whole blood, taken in connection with sensitization to the hapten diphenylcyclopropenone (DPC). Receptors were obtained from a woman aged 45-65 years with alopecia areata. Some clones in this sample may be carry-over from other donors' samples.

This clonotype was recorded many times. This chain uses TRBV20-1 with TRBJ2-3, with D possibly TRBD2 on 5 matching bases. CDR1 DFQATT and CDR2 SNEGSKA come from the germline V gene (reference sequence). The CDR3 has 15 residues. Trimming removed 0 bases from V and 0 bases from J, with 10 bases in between. The CDR3 nucleotides read TGCAGTGCTAGAGATTCAGCGGCTAGCACAGATACGCAGTATTTT. Translation: CSARDSAASTDTQYF.

V is TRBV6-6 and J is TRBJ1-2; D not resolved. The germline CDR1 and CDR2 sequences are MNHNY and SVGAGI (reference sequence). Trimming removed 4 bases from V and 0 bases from J, with 6 bases in between. The CDR3 is 13 residues long. As DNA, the CDR3 is TGTGCCAGCAGTTCCACCACTAACTATGGCTACACCTTC. This gives the protein CASSSTTNYGYTF.

This clonotype has ten or more counts. The J gene is TRBJ2-7, the V gene TRBV19; 11 bases line up with TRBD2. Trimming at V came to 5 bases and at J to 2 bases, leaving 5 bases not matched to a gene. This CDR3 spans 15 amino acids. In germline, CDR1 is LNHDA, CDR2 SQIVND (reference sequence). The CDR3 region has the DNA TGTGCCAGTAGTCCCGGGACTAGCGGTACCTACGAGCAGTACTTC. Protein product: CASSPGTSGTYEQYF. Full variable domain (missing parts from reference TRBV19 and TRBJ2-7): DGGITQSPKYLFRKEGQNVTLSCEQNLNHDAMYWYRQDPGQGLRLIYYSQIVNDFQKGDIAEGYSVSREKKESFPLTVTSAQKNPTAFYLCASSPGTSGTYEQYFGPGTRLTVT.

This clonotype came up many times. V and J are TRBV7-9 and TRBJ1-4, with D unresolved. The germline V gene has CDR1 SEHNR and CDR2 FQNEAQ (reference sequence). V was clipped by 1 base and J by 7 bases, with 13 bases between them. CDR3 length: 15 amino acids. The CDR3 bases are TGTGCCAGCAGCTTAGATGGCGGGCCCCCTGAAAAACTGTTTTTT. It is translated as CASSLDGGPPEKLFF. The entire variable domain, with the rest obtained from reference TRBV7-9 and TRBJ1-4, is as follows: DTGVSQNPRHKITKRGQNVTFRCDPISEHNRLYWYRQTLGQGPEFLTYFQNEAQLEKSRLLSDRFSAERPKGSFSTLEIQRTEQGDSAMYLCASSLDGGPPEKLFFGSGTQLSVL.

Many counts were recorded for this clonotype. The chain employs TRBV2 and TRBJ2-5; D is perhaps TRBD1 or TRBD2 (6 bases each). The CDR3 is 13 residues long. Looked up from germline, CDR1 is SNHLY and CDR2 is FYNNEI. The V gene lost 1 base and the J gene lost 9 bases, with 12 bases spanning the gap. The CDR3 region has the DNA TGTGCCAGCAGTGAAGAGAGGAGGGGGGCCCAGTACTTC. Residues: CASSEERRGAQYF.

The DNA for the CDR3 is TGCAGCGCCGACGGACTAGCGGGAGGAACCTACGAGCAGTACTTC. Protein product: CSADGLAGGTYEQYF. The rearrangement links TRBV29-1 to TRBJ2-7, with 14 positions matching TRBD2. The V and J ends lost 7 bases and 2 bases, in that order; junction bases with no gene match: 7. CDR3 length equals 15 residues. CDR1 and CDR2 from the germline V gene are SQVTM and ANQGSEA.

The J gene is TRBJ2-1, the V gene TRBV24-1; the D gene is possibly TRBD2 (5 bases). This CDR3 has 15 amino acids. The V and J ends lost 6 bases and 4 bases respectively, with 15 bases between them. Germline values: CDR1 KGHDR, CDR2 SFDVKD. CDR3 in amino acids: CATSMAGLGYNEQFF. As DNA, the CDR3 is TGTGCCACCAGTATGGCGGGCTTAGGGTACAATGAGCAGTTCTTC.

This clonotype appeared many times. The V call is TRBV27, the J call TRBJ2-7; 7 bases match TRBD1. J lost 1 base, V lost 4 bases, and 7 bases had no gene match. The V gene's germline CDR1 is MNHEY and CDR2 SMNVEV (reference sequence). The length of the CDR3 is 15 residues. This CDR3 reads CASSSPDRRSYEQYF. CDR3 DNA: TGTGCCAGCAGTTCACCGGACAGGCGATCCTACGAGCAGTACTTC.

This chain joins TRBV7-2 and TRBJ2-7; no firm D call. In germline, CDR1 is SGHTA, CDR2 FQGNSA. The ends were cut back, 3 bases at V and 0 bases at J, with 15 bases in the middle. The CDR3 sequence is 16 residues long. The CDR3: CASSLGHGWGSYEQYF. The CDR3 DNA reads as TGTGCCAGCAGCTTGGGTCACGGGTGGGGCTCCTACGAGCAGTACTTC.

At least ten counts were recorded for this clonotype. The V and J genes are TRBV6-5 and TRBJ1-1; D perhaps matches TRBD1 (6 bases). Germline V gene data show CDR1 as MNHEY and CDR2 as SVGAGI. The CDR3 covers 14 residues. V lost 5 bases and J 0 bases, leaving 10 bases between the germline ends. CDR3 nucleotides: TGTGCCAGCAGTGGGACACCCATGAACACTGAAGCTTTCTTT. Its translation: CASSGTPMNTEAFF.

This clonotype occurred a few times. J is TRBJ2-1 and V is TRBV6-5; the D gene is possibly TRBD1 (6 bases). The V gene lost 0 bases and the J gene lost 0 bases, with 12 bases spanning the gap. CDR3 length equals 17 residues. Germline V lookup: CDR1 MNHEY, CDR2 SVGAGI. The CDR3 region has the DNA TGTGCCAGCAGTTACTCGATAAACAGGGTCTCCTACAATGAGCAGTTCTTC. This encodes CASSYSINRVSYNEQFF.

This clonotype was observed at least ten times. The gene calls are TRBV12-3 or TRBV12-4 and TRBJ2-1; D remains unclear. The CDR3 is 14 amino acids. Between the trimmed V and J ends, which lost 7 bases and 1 base, there was a span of 11 bases. In nucleotides, the CDR3 is TGTGCCAGCATCTCCCCCGGGTCCTACAATGAGCAGTTCTTC. It yields the protein CASISPGSYNEQFF.

This clonotype came up many times. The chain links TRBV11-2 to TRBJ2-7, with D perhaps matching TRBD1 (6 bases). This CDR3 has 15 amino acids. Trimming shortened V by 3 bases and J by 6 bases, and 18 bases separated the two germline ends. The germline V gene encodes CDR1 SGHAT and CDR2 FQNNGV. The CDR3 is CASSFGNEQGGEQYF. CDR3 in DNA: TGTGCCAGCAGCTTCGGCAATGAACAGGGCGGCGAGCAGTACTTC.

This clonotype turned up a few times. The chain couples TRBV30 to TRBJ2-7; D is unresolved. V gave up 5 bases and J gave up 1 base, with 12 bases separating them. The CDR3 spans 13 residues. Per germline, CDR1 GTSNPN and CDR2 SVGIG (reference sequence). Here the CDR3 reads CAWFSLPSYEQYF. The DNA for the CDR3 is TGTGCCTGGTTTAGCCTACCTTCCTACGAGCAGTACTTC.

In its sample, this clonotype was seen a few times. This rearrangement joins TRBV12-3 or TRBV12-4 to TRBJ1-5, with 11 positions matching TRBD1. The V gene end was trimmed by 5 bases and the J gene end by 6 bases; junction bases not matched to a gene: 6. The CDR3 covers 15 residues. The CDR3 DNA follows: TGTGCCAGCAGTGGACAGGGGGCTGTTCGTCAGCCCCAGCATTTT. Protein product: CASSGQGAVRQPQHF.

In its sample, this clonotype was seen many times. The V and J genes are TRBV11-2 and TRBJ2-3; tentatively, D is TRBD2 (5 bases). The CDR3 runs to 15 residues. CDR1 is SGHAT, CDR2 FQNNGV, per germline. The ends were cut back, 6 bases at V and 0 bases at J, with 13 bases in the middle. The CDR3 DNA follows: TGTGCCAGCAGTTCAAGCGGCTTTAGCACAGATACGCAGTATTTT. Translating gives CASSSSGFSTDTQYF.

The CDR3 here is CSVDTTLGETQYF. CDR3 sequence (DNA): TGCAGCGTTGATACCACTTTAGGGGAGACCCAGTACTTC. V gene TRBV29-1 combines with J gene TRBJ2-5, with unresolved D. The CDR3 runs to 13 residues. V shed 3 bases and J shed 5 bases, with 13 bases lying between them. Germline-derived CDR1 and CDR2 are SQVTM and ANQGSEA.

In its sample, this clonotype was seen many times. CDR3 loop: CASSPRLAGGSGGELFF. DNA for the CDR3: TGTGCCAGCAGCCCCCGACTAGCGGGAGGGTCAGGCGGGGAGCTGTTTTTT. The chain combines TRBV11-2 with TRBJ2-2; 14 nucleotides align to TRBD2. V was clipped by 5 bases and J by 7 bases; unmatched bases: 9. CDR3 length: 17 amino acids. CDR1 SGHAT and CDR2 FQNNGV come from the germline V gene. Filled out from reference TRBV11-2 and TRBJ2-2, the complete variable domain reads EAGVAQSPRYKIIEKRQSVAFWCNPISGHATLYWYQQILGQGPKLLIQFQNNGVVDDSQLPKDRFSAERLKGVDSTLKIQPAKLEDSAVYLCASSPRLAGGSGGELFFGEGSRLTVL.